The source of this TCR beta chain is a study of shared clonotypes between healthy human individuals. General observations from the study: Memory subsets generally showed smaller estimated richness than naive subsets did.

Remarks on this clone: Antigen unknown.

The test was conducted at deep level. About 33,000 T cell genomes (approximately 210 ng DNA) went into each sorted-subset replicate. Authors' analysis steps: As immunoSEQ supplied junction-only sequences (without quality scores), filtering differed. Repertoires were generated with immunoSEQ multiplex PCR, while TCRdb's copy carries only in-frame clones and drops some. V and J calls and clone size are copied from that table; D and trimming were computed from the DNA. In the table there are approximately 500,000 clones, 90% to 96% of which are singletons. The origin of this receptor is a woman in her 30s in good health. The specimen was naive CD4+ T cells sorted from blood. The subset: CD45RA+ positively selected.

CDR3 amino acids: CASSIAAETQYF. CDR3 coding DNA: TGTGCCAGTAGTATCGCGGCGGAAACGCAGTATTTT. This chain links TRBV19 with TRBJ2-3; D gene uncertain. This CDR3 has 12 residues. The germline CDR1 and CDR2 sequences are LNHDA and SQIVND (reference sequence). V was clipped by 3 bases and J by 9 bases, with 10 bases between them. Variable domain in full (rest from reference TRBV19 and TRBJ2-3): DGGITQSPKYLFRKEGQNVTLSCEQNLNHDAMYWYRQDPGQGLRLIYYSQIVNDFQKGDIAEGYSVSREKKESFPLTVTSAQKNPTAFYLCASSIAAETQYFGPGTRLTVL.